These T cell receptor beta chains were read from a single sample in a study of identifying expanded T cells in peripheral blood. Generated by immunoSEQ multiplex PCR, the TCRdb table keeps only in-frame clones and is missing some. The sample contains 85,000 to 100,000 clones, about 91% of which appear only once. Sequenced input: blood. The receptor source for this set is a person aged 18-70 years in good health. The CDR3 runs from the conserved cysteine through the conserved F or W. Each record gives: J gene, D gene, V gene, CDR3 DNA, CDR3 protein. A D gene is named only where the DNA matches it firmly.

TRBJ2-7 | TRBD1 | TRBV6-1 | TGTGCCAGCAGAAGGGGACAGACACAGTACTTC | CASRRGQTQYF
TRBJ2-3 | TRBD1 | TRBV6-4 | TGTGCCAGCAGTGACACCTCCGTGCCCTCAGGGGGACGCACAGATACGCAGTATTTT | CASSDTSVPSGGRTDTQYF
TRBJ2-3 | TRBD1 | TRBV28 | TGTGCCAGCAGTTTATGGACAGGGGTGAGCACAGATACGCAGTATTTT | CASSLWTGVSTDTQYF
TRBJ2-6 | - | TRBV7-2 | TGTGCCAGCAGTGGGACTCTCTCTGGGGCCAACGTCCTGACTTTC | CASSGTLSGANVLTF
TRBJ1-2 | - | TRBV18 | TGTGCCAGCTCACCCGACGGTAACTATGGCTACACCTTC | CASSPDGNYGYTF
TRBJ1-1 | - | TRBV25-1 | TGTGCCAGCAGTCCTCCTGGGGAGTACACTGAAGCTTTCTTT | CASSPPGEYTEAFF